This T cell receptor (beta chain) came from a study of shared clonotypes between healthy human individuals. Study in general: Each donor had three CD4 naive, three CD4 memory, two CD8 naive and one CD8 memory plate. The study, taken as a whole, reports: The expectation was that sequencing depth would affect clonotype sharing among donors.

All donors were healthy HIV-negative adults lacking recent acute infections or vaccinations. Method: immunoSEQ multiplex PCR; TCRdb's copy keeps in-frame clones and lacks some. The sample carries about 1.1 million clones, 78% recorded once. About this clone: Its target is unknown.

The germline V gene encodes CDR1 SGHNT and CDR2 YENEEA. Trimming at V came to 3 bases and at J to 6 bases, leaving 3 bases not matched to a gene. This CDR3 has 15 residues. The TCR sequence derives from a man between 18 and 29 years old in good health. Some clones in this sample may be carry-over from other donors' samples. The chain uses TRBV11-3 and TRBJ2-1, with 12 bases identical to TRBD2. The specimen sequenced was memory CD4+ T cells from PBMCs. This sample's subset: CD45RA-negative fraction. CDR3 bases: TGTGCCAGCAGCTTCGGACTAGCGGGATCCAATGAGCAGTTCTTC. It specifies CASSFGLAGSNEQFF.